Only a few counts were recorded for the clone carrying this T cell receptor (beta chain). Its antigen is unidentified. These data are taken from a study of PD-1 blockade in classical Hodgkin lymphoma. Findings of the study overall: Newly diagnosed patients were reported to start with lower TCR diversity than healthy donors. For complete responders, baseline diversity was comparable to that of newly diagnosed patients. It was CD4+ TCR diversity, not CD8+, that rose significantly by C4D1.

All patients relapsed after autologous stem cell transplantation, and brentuximab vedotin exposure varied. The CDR3 extends over 15 amino acids. The V and J ends lost 1 base and 4 bases, in that order; junction bases with no gene match: 4. CDR1 is LGHNA, CDR2 YNFKEQ, per germline. Data came from immunoSEQ multiplex PCR; TCRdb stores just in-frame clones and leaves some out. Here the sample spans about 21,000 clones, 74% being singletons. This specimen consisted of peripheral blood mononuclear cells (PBMCs), obtained at baseline. The genes are TRBV4-2 and TRBJ1-1; 9 nucleotides agree with TRBD1. The TCR originated in a human donor with classical Hodgkin lymphoma. The CDR3 DNA sequence: TGTGCCAGCAGCCAAGGACAGGGGGTGTTCACTGAAGCTTTCTTT. Translated: CASSQGQGVFTEAFF.